Listed here is a single TCR beta chain. Germline V lookup: CDR1 MDHEN, CDR2 SYDVKM. This CDR3 region has 13 residues. Deletions cut 7 bases from V and 1 base from J, with 10 bases between. The data were obtained in a study of blood T cell repertoires in COVID-19. Study-level background: The United States, Italy and Spain supplied acute and convalescent COVID-19 samples.

In the authors' workflow: Estimated nucleated cell counts came from reference gene primer amplification. The method was immunoSEQ multiplex PCR; TCRdb's version includes in-frame clones alone and lacks a portion of them. The DNA was the basis for D and trimming; V, J and clone size are from that table. The sample gives over 300,000 clones, around 90% of which show up once; 6.5% is in the top ten. Material for sequencing was peripheral blood. This chain connects TRBV28 to TRBJ1-2, with D unclear. The receptor was isolated from a man between 18 and 29 years old with active or convalescent COVID-19. This CDR3 reads CASNTAGNYGYTF. Here the CDR3 DNA reads TGTGCCAGCAACACGGCGGGTAACTATGGCTACACCTTC.